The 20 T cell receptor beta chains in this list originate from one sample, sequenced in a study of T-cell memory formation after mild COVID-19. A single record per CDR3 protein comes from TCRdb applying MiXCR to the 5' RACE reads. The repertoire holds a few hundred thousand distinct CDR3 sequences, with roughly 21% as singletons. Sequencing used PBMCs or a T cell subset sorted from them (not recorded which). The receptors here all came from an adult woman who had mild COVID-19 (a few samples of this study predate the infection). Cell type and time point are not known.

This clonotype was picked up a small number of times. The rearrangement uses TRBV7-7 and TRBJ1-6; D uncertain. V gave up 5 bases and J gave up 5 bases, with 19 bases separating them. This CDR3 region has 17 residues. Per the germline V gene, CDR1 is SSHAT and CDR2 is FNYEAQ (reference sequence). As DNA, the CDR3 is TGTGCCAGCAGCCATTACCCTAGCACGGACCATAATTCACCCCTCCACTTT. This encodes CASSHYPSTDHNSPLHF.

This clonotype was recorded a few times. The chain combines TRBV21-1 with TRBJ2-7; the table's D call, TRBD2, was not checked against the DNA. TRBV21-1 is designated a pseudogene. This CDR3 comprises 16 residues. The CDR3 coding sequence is TGTGCCAGCAGCACAACTAGCGGGGAACTCTCCTACGAGCAGTACTTC. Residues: CASSTTSGELSYEQYF.

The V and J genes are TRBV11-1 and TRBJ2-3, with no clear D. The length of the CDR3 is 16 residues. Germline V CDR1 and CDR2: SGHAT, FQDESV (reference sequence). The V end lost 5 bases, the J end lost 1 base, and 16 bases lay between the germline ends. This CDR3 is CASSLLPTVGTDTQYF. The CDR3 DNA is TGTGCCAGCAGCCTCTTACCTACCGTCGGCACAGATACGCAGTATTTT.

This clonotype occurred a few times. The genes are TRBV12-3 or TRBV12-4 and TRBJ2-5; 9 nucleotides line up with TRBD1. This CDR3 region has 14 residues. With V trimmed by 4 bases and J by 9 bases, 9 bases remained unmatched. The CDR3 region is CASSSITGGLAQYF. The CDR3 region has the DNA TGTGCCAGCAGTTCGATTACAGGGGGCCTCGCCCAGTACTTC.

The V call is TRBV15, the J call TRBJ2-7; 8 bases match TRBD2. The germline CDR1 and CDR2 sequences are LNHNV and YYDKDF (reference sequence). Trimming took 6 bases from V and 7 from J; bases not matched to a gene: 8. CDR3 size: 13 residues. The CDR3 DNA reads TGTGCCACCAGAGGGGACCAGCGGGAGGAGCAGTACTTC. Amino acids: CATRGDQREEQYF.

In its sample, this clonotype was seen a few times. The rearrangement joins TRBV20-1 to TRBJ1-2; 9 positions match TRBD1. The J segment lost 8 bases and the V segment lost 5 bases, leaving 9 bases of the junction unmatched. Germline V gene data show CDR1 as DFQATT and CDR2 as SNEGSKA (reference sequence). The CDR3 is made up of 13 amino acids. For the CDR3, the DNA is TGCAGTGCTCAACCGGGACAGGGTAGGGGCTACACCTTC. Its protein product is CSAQPGQGRGYTF.

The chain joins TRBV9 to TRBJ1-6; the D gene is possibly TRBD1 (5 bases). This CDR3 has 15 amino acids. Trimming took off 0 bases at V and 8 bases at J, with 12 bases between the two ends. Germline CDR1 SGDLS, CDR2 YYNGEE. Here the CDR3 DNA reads TGTGCCAGCAGCGTAGAACCAGGGCCAGATTCACCCCTCCACTTT. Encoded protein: CASSVEPGPDSPLHF.

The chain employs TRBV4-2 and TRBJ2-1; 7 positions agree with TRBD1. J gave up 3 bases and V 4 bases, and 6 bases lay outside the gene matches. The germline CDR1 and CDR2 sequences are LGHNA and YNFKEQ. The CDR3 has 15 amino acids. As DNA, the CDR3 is TGTGCCAGCAGCCTTTTCCGGGACAGCTACAATGAGCAGTTCTTC. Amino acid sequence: CASSLFRDSYNEQFF.

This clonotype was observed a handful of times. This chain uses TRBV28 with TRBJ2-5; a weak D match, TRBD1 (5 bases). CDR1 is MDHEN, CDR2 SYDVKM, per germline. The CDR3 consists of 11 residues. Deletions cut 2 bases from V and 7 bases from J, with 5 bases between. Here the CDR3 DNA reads TGTGCCAGCAGTTTAGGGGCGACCCAGTACTTC. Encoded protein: CASSLGATQYF.

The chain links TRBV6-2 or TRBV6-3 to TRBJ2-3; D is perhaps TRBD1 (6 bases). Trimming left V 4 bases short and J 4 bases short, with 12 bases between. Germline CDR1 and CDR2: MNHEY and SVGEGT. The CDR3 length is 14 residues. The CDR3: CASSSRDKSDTQYF. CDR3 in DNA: TGTGCCAGCAGTTCCCGGGACAAGTCAGATACGCAGTATTTT.

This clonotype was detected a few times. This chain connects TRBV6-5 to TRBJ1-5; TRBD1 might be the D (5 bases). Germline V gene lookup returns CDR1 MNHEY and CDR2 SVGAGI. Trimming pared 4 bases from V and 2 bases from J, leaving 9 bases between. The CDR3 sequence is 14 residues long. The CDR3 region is CASSWGQGNQPQHF. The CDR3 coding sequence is TGTGCCAGCAGTTGGGGCCAGGGCAATCAGCCCCAGCATTTT.

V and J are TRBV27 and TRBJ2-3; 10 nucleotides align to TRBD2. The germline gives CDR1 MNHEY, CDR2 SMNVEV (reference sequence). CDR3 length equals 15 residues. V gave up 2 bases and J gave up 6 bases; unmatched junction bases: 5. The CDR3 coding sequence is TGTGCCAGCAGTTTAAAGCCTAGCGGGAGTGATACGCAGTATTTT. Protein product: CASSLKPSGSDTQYF.

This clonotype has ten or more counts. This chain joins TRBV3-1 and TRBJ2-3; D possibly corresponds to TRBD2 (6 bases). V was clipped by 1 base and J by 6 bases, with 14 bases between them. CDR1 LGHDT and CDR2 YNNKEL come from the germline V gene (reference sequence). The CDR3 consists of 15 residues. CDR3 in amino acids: CASSQVRDFGDTQYF. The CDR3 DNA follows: TGTGCCAGCAGCCAAGTCCGGGACTTCGGTGATACGCAGTATTTT.

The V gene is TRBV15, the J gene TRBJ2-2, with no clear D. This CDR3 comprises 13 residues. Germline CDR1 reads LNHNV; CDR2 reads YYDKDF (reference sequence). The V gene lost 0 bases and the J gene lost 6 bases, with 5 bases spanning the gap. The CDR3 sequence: CATSRESPGELFF. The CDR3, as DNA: TGTGCCACCAGCAGAGAGAGTCCCGGGGAGCTGTTTTTT.

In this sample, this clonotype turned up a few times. The CDR3 DNA is TGTGCCAGCAGCGTAGGACCCGGGGTTGGCGAGCAGTACTTC. Residues: CASSVGPGVGEQYF. This chain links TRBV9 with TRBJ2-7; D is possibly TRBD2 (5 bases). Between the trimmed V and J ends, which lost 0 bases and 6 bases, there was a span of 13 bases. The length of the CDR3 is 14 residues. Germline CDR1 and CDR2: SGDLS and YYNGEE.

The DNA of the CDR3 is TGTGCCAGCAGTCTGCCAGGGGGCCCTGAAGCTTTCTTT. It specifies CASSLPGGPEAFF. V and J are TRBV12-3 or TRBV12-4 and TRBJ1-1; 8 positions match TRBD1. The CDR3 runs to 13 residues. V lost 5 bases to trimming and J lost 6 bases; unmatched junction nucleotides: 5.

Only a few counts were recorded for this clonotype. The CDR3 region is CATSDLGQGTDTQYF. In DNA, the CDR3 is TGTGCCACCAGTGATCTCGGACAGGGCACAGATACGCAGTATTTT. The chain carries TRBV24-1 and TRBJ2-3, with 7 bases lining up with TRBD1. V lost 3 bases to trimming and J lost 1 base; unmatched junction nucleotides: 3. CDR3 length: 15 residues. The germline gives CDR1 KGHDR, CDR2 SFDVKD.

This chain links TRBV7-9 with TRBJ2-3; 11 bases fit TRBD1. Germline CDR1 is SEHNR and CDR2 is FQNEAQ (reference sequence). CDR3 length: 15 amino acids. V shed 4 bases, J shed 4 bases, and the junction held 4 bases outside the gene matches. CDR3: CASSSGQGAADTQYF. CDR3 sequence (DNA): TGTGCCAGCAGCTCCGGACAGGGGGCGGCAGATACGCAGTATTTT.

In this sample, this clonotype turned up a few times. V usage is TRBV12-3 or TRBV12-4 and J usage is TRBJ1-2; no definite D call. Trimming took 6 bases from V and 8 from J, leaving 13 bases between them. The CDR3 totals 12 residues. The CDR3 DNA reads TGTGCCAGCAGCCCTAGGGTGTGGGGCTACACCTTC. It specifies CASSPRVWGYTF.

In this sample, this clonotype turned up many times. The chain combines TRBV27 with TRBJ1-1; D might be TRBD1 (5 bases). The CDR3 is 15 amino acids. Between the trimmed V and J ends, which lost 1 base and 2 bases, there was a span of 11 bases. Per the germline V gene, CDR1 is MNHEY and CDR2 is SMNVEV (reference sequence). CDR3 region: CASSLLWRGNTEAFF. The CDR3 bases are TGTGCCAGCAGTTTATTGTGGAGGGGAAACACTGAAGCTTTCTTT.